These 31 T cell receptor beta chains came from one sample sequenced in a study of blood T cell repertoires in COVID-19. Produced via immunoSEQ multiplex PCR; TCRdb's table is partial and in-frame only. The sample holds approximately 200,000 clones, approximately 80% seen once. The source material was peripheral blood. These receptors came from a woman aged 45-59 years with acute or convalescent COVID-19.

The V and J genes are TRBV20-1 and TRBJ2-3; 8 bases map to TRBD2. Germline CDR1 reads DFQATT; CDR2 reads SNEGSKA (reference sequence). This CDR3 comprises 15 residues. V shed 3 bases, J shed 0 bases, and the junction held 5 bases outside the gene matches. DNA for the CDR3: TGCAGTGCTAGTGGGGCTAGCGGGAGCACAGATACGCAGTATTTT. Amino acid sequence: CSASGASGSTDTQYF.

The chain carries TRBV28 and TRBJ1-3, with TRBD1 identical over 9 bases. This CDR3 is built from 14 residues. Per germline, CDR1 MDHEN and CDR2 SYDVKM. V lost 6 bases and J lost 7; bases outside the gene matches: 7. The CDR3 nucleotides are TGTGCCAGCAGAGTGACAGGGGGTGGCAACACCATATATTTT. This codes for CASRVTGGGNTIYF.

V is TRBV7-9 and J is TRBJ2-5; 8 nucleotides align to TRBD2. V was pared by 5 bases and J by 5 bases, with 7 bases of the junction left unmatched. CDR1 is SEHNR, CDR2 FQNEAQ, per germline (reference sequence). The CDR3 sequence is 14 residues long. CDR3: CASSASGSGETQYF. CDR3 DNA: TGTGCCAGCAGCGCGAGCGGGAGTGGTGAGACCCAGTACTTC.

The rearrangement links TRBV19 to TRBJ2-6; D may be TRBD1 (6 bases). Germline CDR1 is LNHDA and CDR2 is SQIVND (reference sequence). The CDR3 sequence is 16 residues long. The V and J ends lost 4 bases and 1 base respectively, with 11 bases between them. This CDR3 reads CASSRQVTSGANVLTF. The DNA of the CDR3 is TGTGCCAGTAGTAGACAGGTTACTTCTGGGGCCAACGTCCTGACTTTC.

The rearrangement joins TRBV29-1 to TRBJ2-5, with 16 bases lining up with TRBD2. The CDR3 loop spans 17 amino acids. V gave up 7 bases and J gave up 5 bases; unmatched junction bases: 13. Germline V lookup: CDR1 SQVTM, CDR2 ANQGSEA. Here the CDR3 reads CSAVPGLAGGPSETQYF. CDR3 DNA: TGCAGCGCCGTCCCGGGACTAGCGGGGGGGCCGTCCGAGACCCAGTACTTC.

This clone has a single count. Other nucleotide sequences in the sample specify the same CDR3. The rearrangement links TRBV28 to TRBJ1-2; 7 bases are a match to TRBD1. V lost 6 bases and J lost 4; bases outside the gene matches: 2. The CDR3 contains 12 residues. Germline CDR1 MDHEN, CDR2 SYDVKM. The CDR3 region has the DNA TGTGCCAGCAGCCGACAGGGCTATGGCTACACCTTC. Translation: CASSRQGYGYTF.

This clone was counted once. The gene calls are TRBV4-1 and TRBJ2-5; perhaps TRBD1 as D (6 bases). From germline, CDR1 is MGHRA and CDR2 YSYEKL. CDR3 length: 14 amino acids. Trimming pared 3 bases from V and 0 bases from J, leaving 8 bases between. The CDR3 region has the DNA TGCGCCAGCAGCCAGACAGGTCACCAAGAGACCCAGTACTTC. This encodes CASSQTGHQETQYF.

The chain is built from TRBV28 and TRBJ1-5; D possibly corresponds to TRBD1 (6 bases). Trimming stripped 5 bases from V and 8 bases from J, with 16 bases between. The CDR3 covers 14 residues. CDR1 and CDR2 (germline): MDHEN, SYDVKM. The CDR3 here is CASSPRTASKPQHF. The CDR3 region has the DNA TGTGCCAGCAGTCCGAGGACAGCGAGTAAGCCCCAGCATTTT.

The chain joins TRBV7-2 to TRBJ1-2; 11 nucleotides line up with TRBD1. The length of the CDR3 is 14 residues. In germline, CDR1 is SGHTA, CDR2 FQGNSA. J lost 6 bases, V lost 7 bases, and 7 bases had no gene match. CDR3 loop: CASTQDRGQNGYTF. The CDR3 DNA follows: TGTGCCAGCACCCAGGACAGGGGGCAGAATGGCTACACCTTC.

The V call is TRBV27, the J call TRBJ2-6; 9 bases are shared with TRBD2. This CDR3 spans 19 amino acids. Germline V gives CDR1 MNHEY, CDR2 SMNVEV (reference sequence). V was pared by 5 bases and J by 2 bases, with 13 bases of the junction left unmatched. The CDR3 here is CASSAWAVAGGPGANVLTF. The CDR3 DNA follows: TGTGCCAGCAGTGCCTGGGCTGTGGCGGGGGGGCCTGGGGCCAACGTCCTGACTTTC.

The chain uses TRBV30 and TRBJ1-2, with TRBD1 matching over 10 bases. Germline assignment: CDR1 GTSNPN and CDR2 SVGIG (reference sequence). This CDR3 contains 15 residues. V shed 1 base, J shed 4 bases, and the junction held 6 bases outside the gene matches. The CDR3 sequence: CAWSAGTGVSYGYTF. The CDR3 nucleotides are TGTGCCTGGAGTGCTGGGACAGGGGTCAGCTATGGCTACACCTTC. The full variable domain, in which reference TRBV30 and TRBJ1-2 provide the parts outside the CDR3, is SQTIHQWPATLVQPVGSPLSLECTVEGTSNPNLYWYRQAAGRGLQLLFYSVGIGQISSEVPQNLSASRPQDRQFILSSKKLLLSDSGFYLCAWSAGTGVSYGYTFGSGTRLTVV.

The rearrangement links TRBV2 to TRBJ1-1; D call uncertain. There are 14 residues in the CDR3. V shed 4 bases and J shed 0 bases, with 9 bases lying between them. Germline values: CDR1 SNHLY, CDR2 FYNNEI. The CDR3 here is CASSVVPMNTEAFF. The CDR3 bases are TGTGCCAGCAGTGTGGTCCCTATGAACACTGAAGCTTTCTTT.

This rearrangement joins TRBV19 to TRBJ2-7; 11 nucleotides line up with TRBD2. The CDR3 sequence is 15 residues long. Germline V gives CDR1 LNHDA, CDR2 SQIVND (reference sequence). The trim removed 4 bases at V and 0 bases at J, leaving 2 bases unmatched. In DNA, the CDR3 is TGTGCCAGTAGTAGACTAGCGGGACGCTCCTACGAGCAGTACTTC. Translating it yields CASSRLAGRSYEQYF.

This chain uses TRBV7-2 with TRBJ1-4; D gene unclear. The CDR3 is 12 amino acids. The V end lost 2 bases, the J end lost 5 bases, and 3 bases lay between the germline ends. The germline V gene has CDR1 SGHTA and CDR2 FQGNSA. The chain's CDR3 is CASSLSNEKLFF. CDR3 in DNA: TGTGCCAGCAGCTTATCGAATGAAAAACTGTTTTTT.

The V and J genes are TRBV2 and TRBJ1-2, with TRBD1 matching over 7 bases. The CDR3 extends over 18 amino acids. V was clipped by 6 bases and J by 4 bases; unmatched bases: 20. The germline gives CDR1 SNHLY, CDR2 FYNNEI. The CDR3 here is CASSPRGTDHLYAYGYTF. The CDR3 DNA reads as TGTGCCAGCAGCCCACGGGGGACAGACCACCTGTACGCCTATGGCTACACCTTC. Based on the CDR3 plus reference TRBV2 and TRBJ1-2, the full variable domain is EPEVTQTPSHQVTQMGQEVILRCVPISNHLYFYWYRQILGQKVEFLVSFYNNEISEKSEIFDDQFSVERPDGSNFTLKIRSTKLEDSAMYFCASSPRGTDHLYAYGYTFGSGTRLTVV.

The table lists this clone with a count of one. The chain employs TRBV7-2 and TRBJ2-7; D may be TRBD1 (6 bases). CDR1 is SGHTA, CDR2 FQGNSA, per germline. CDR3 length: 16 amino acids. Trimming removed 2 bases at V and 0 bases at J, with 14 bases between. CDR3 loop: CASSLSWGPNSYEQYF. For the CDR3, the DNA is TGTGCCAGCAGCTTATCTTGGGGGCCGAACTCCTACGAGCAGTACTTC.

The chain has TRBV3-1 (or the pseudogene TRBV3-2) and TRBJ1-1; D gene unclear. The V end was cut by 1 base, the J end by 9 bases, with 12 bases between. The CDR3 contains 13 residues. The germline V gene has CDR1 LGHDT and CDR2 YNNKEL (reference sequence). Written as DNA, the CDR3 is TGTGCCAGCAGCCAAGTTGGAGAAAGTAAAGCTTTCTTT. This gives the protein CASSQVGESKAFF.

CDR3 in DNA: TGTGCCAGCGGCAGGGACAGGGGGAGGTATGGCTACACCTTC. This translates into CASGRDRGRYGYTF. The chain combines TRBV9 with TRBJ1-2; 11 bases fit TRBD1. CDR1 is SGDLS, CDR2 YYNGEE, per germline. The CDR3 length is 14 residues. Unmatched junction bases numbered 7, after V lost 7 bases and J lost 5 bases.

The V call is TRBV4-3, the J call TRBJ2-7; 8 bases line up with TRBD2. Germline V lookup: CDR1 LGHNA, CDR2 YSLEER. With V trimmed by 0 bases and J by 6 bases, 4 bases remained unmatched. The CDR3 totals 14 residues. The chain's CDR3 is CASSQDGRGGEQYF. CDR3 DNA: TGCGCCAGCAGCCAAGACGGGAGGGGAGGCGAGCAGTACTTC.

The genes are TRBV14 and TRBJ1-6, with 7 bases matching TRBD1. This CDR3 is built from 15 residues. Germline CDR1 is SGHDN and CDR2 is FVKESK. V was pared by 2 bases and J by 5 bases, with 3 bases of the junction left unmatched. The CDR3 region is CASSQLTGNNSPLHF. CDR3 bases: TGTGCCAGCAGCCAATTGACAGGGAATAATTCACCCCTCCACTTT.

The rearrangement uses TRBV27 and TRBJ2-7; D might be TRBD2 (7 bases). Trimming removed 0 bases at V and 7 bases at J, with 13 bases between. From germline, CDR1 is MNHEY and CDR2 SMNVEV (reference sequence). This CDR3 has 14 residues. Written as DNA, the CDR3 is TGTGCCAGCAGTTTATCTTGGACAGCGGGGGAGCAGTACTTC. Protein product: CASSLSWTAGEQYF.

V is TRBV5-4 and J is TRBJ2-7, with 9 positions matching TRBD1. CDR1 and CDR2 (germline): SGHNT, YYREEE (reference sequence). Losses at the gene ends were 4 bases for V and 2 bases for J; bases not matched to a gene: 7. The CDR3 extends over 15 amino acids. CDR3 nucleotides: TGTGCCAGCAGCCCTATGGGACAGGGCGCCTACGAGCAGTACTTC. It yields the protein CASSPMGQGAYEQYF.

The V call is TRBV20-1, the J call TRBJ2-3; 9 nucleotides line up with TRBD2. This CDR3 region has 15 residues. The germline V gene encodes CDR1 DFQATT and CDR2 SNEGSKA (reference sequence). V lost 3 bases and J lost 4; bases outside the gene matches: 8. Written as DNA, the CDR3 is TGCAGTGCTAGTTCCGCGGGAGGGCCATCAGATACGCAGTATTTT. Translating gives CSASSAGGPSDTQYF.

V is TRBV11-2 and J is TRBJ1-5; D is possibly TRBD1 (5 bases). CDR3 length equals 14 residues. The germline V gene encodes CDR1 SGHAT and CDR2 FQNNGV. V shed 2 bases and J shed 2 bases, with 7 bases lying between them. This CDR3 is CASSLQGRNQPQHF. CDR3 coding DNA: TGTGCCAGCAGCTTACAGGGCCGCAATCAGCCCCAGCATTTT.

Here the CDR3 reads CAWGRGTSGNTIYF. The CDR3 nucleotides are TGTGCCTGGGGCCGGGGGACCTCTGGAAACACCATATATTTT. The V gene is TRBV30, the J gene TRBJ1-3, with a possible D match to TRBD1 (5 bases). The V gene lost 5 bases and the J gene lost 0 bases, with 11 bases spanning the gap. The CDR3 has 14 amino acids. CDR1 is GTSNPN, CDR2 SVGIG, per germline (reference sequence).

The chain combines TRBV24-1 with TRBJ2-2; TRBD2 agrees at 9 bases. The V and J ends lost 12 bases and 4 bases, in that order; junction bases with no gene match: 11. CDR3 length: 15 amino acids. Germline CDR1 is KGHDR and CDR2 is SFDVKD. DNA of the CDR3: TGTGCCGCCGCCGCGGGGGGGGTGAGCACCGGGGAGCTGTTTTTT. It translates to CAAAAGGVSTGELFF.

The rearrangement links TRBV5-4 to TRBJ2-1; possible D gene TRBD2, 6 bases. Trimming cost V 0 bases and J 2 bases, with 9 bases left between them. Germline CDR1 is SGHNT and CDR2 is YYREEE (reference sequence). This CDR3 region has 15 residues. The CDR3 loop is CASSLGREPYNEQFF. Here the CDR3 DNA reads TGTGCCAGCAGCTTGGGGCGGGAACCCTACAATGAGCAGTTCTTC.

This clone was counted a few times. The chain carries TRBV9 and TRBJ1-4; 7 nucleotides agree with TRBD1. Per the germline V gene, CDR1 is SGDLS and CDR2 is YYNGEE. V was clipped by 3 bases and J by 10 bases; unmatched bases: 3. The CDR3 covers 12 residues. The CDR3 sequence: CASSDRQGKLFF. Written as DNA, the CDR3 is TGTGCCAGCAGCGACCGACAGGGAAAACTGTTTTTT. Full variable domain (rest looked up from reference TRBV9 and TRBJ1-4): DSGVTQTPKHLITATGQRVTLRCSPRSGDLSVYWYQQSLDQGLQFLIQYYNGEERAKGNILERFSAQQFPDLHSELNLSSLELGDSALYFCASSDRQGKLFFGSGTQLSVL.

This rearrangement joins TRBV5-4 to TRBJ2-2; TRBD1 might be the D (7 bases). The CDR3 spans 14 residues. Deletions cut 4 bases from V and 5 bases from J, with 12 bases between. Germline assignment: CDR1 SGHNT and CDR2 YYREEE (reference sequence). DNA for the CDR3: TGTGCCAGCAGCGCGGGACAGAATACCGGGGAGCTGTTTTTT. Translating it yields CASSAGQNTGELFF.

This clone is a singleton in its sample. The chain joins TRBV28 to TRBJ1-1; 9 bases are shared with TRBD1. The J segment lost 4 bases and the V segment lost 6 bases, leaving 15 bases of the junction unmatched. The CDR3 covers 17 residues. Germline loops: CDR1 MDHEN, CDR2 SYDVKM. CDR3 nucleotide sequence: TGTGCCAGCAGCGGACAGGGGCAGGAAAAGAGTTCCACTGAAGCTTTCTTT. Amino acids: CASSGQGQEKSSTEAFF.

This chain joins TRBV10-3 and TRBJ2-3, with D unresolved. The CDR3 has 13 residues. CDR1 and CDR2 from the germline V gene are ENHRY and SYGVKD. V was pared by 7 bases and J by 8 bases, with 16 bases between. CDR3 nucleotides: TGTGCCATCAAGTCCTCAAGCGACGGTACGCAGTATTTT. Protein: CAIKSSSDGTQYF.